These 31 T cell receptor beta chains were all obtained from the same sample, sequenced in a study of T cell repertoires in cytomegalovirus infection. In TCRdb, the reads were re-called with MiXCR into one record per CDR3 protein. The table lists under 600,000 distinct CDR3 sequences, 16% of them singletons. Sequenced: CD8+ T cells from PBMCs. These receptors all come from a human donor in good health (CMV status not recorded). Some clones in this sample may be carry-over from other donors' samples.

This clonotype was found many times. This chain joins TRBV6-1 and TRBJ2-3; D unclear. CDR3 length equals 17 residues. CDR1 and CDR2 from the germline V gene are MNHNS and SASEGT. Trimming removed 1 base from V and 4 bases from J, with 18 bases in between. This chain's CDR3 is CASSEEGLDPSSDTQYF. For the CDR3, the DNA is TGTGCCAGCAGTGAAGAGGGCCTAGACCCCTCATCAGATACGCAGTATTTT.

This clonotype has more than one count but fewer than ten. This chain joins TRBV19 and TRBJ1-5; D call uncertain. The CDR3 contains 15 residues. Trimming shortened V by 4 bases and J by 6 bases, and 16 bases separated the two germline ends. Germline V lookup: CDR1 LNHDA, CDR2 SQIVND (reference sequence). The CDR3 loop is CASSTGSGMSQPQHF. The CDR3 DNA sequence: TGTGCCAGTAGTACAGGATCTGGGATGAGTCAGCCCCAGCATTTT. The full variable domain, with the rest looked up from reference TRBV19 and TRBJ1-5, is DGGITQSPKYLFRKEGQNVTLSCEQNLNHDAMYWYRQDPGQGLRLIYYSQIVNDFQKGDIAEGYSVSREKKESFPLTVTSAQKNPTAFYLCASSTGSGMSQPQHFGDGTRLSIL.

The rearrangement uses TRBV27 and TRBJ2-5; D is undetermined. The CDR3 consists of 15 residues. Germline V lookup: CDR1 MNHEY, CDR2 SMNVEV (reference sequence). Trimming left V 3 bases short and J 1 base short, with 12 bases between. CDR3 DNA: TGTGCCAGCAGTTTGGGTCGGAACGTCCAAGAGACCCAGTACTTC. Encoded protein: CASSLGRNVQETQYF.

This clonotype came up many times. An end of the junction differs from the germline gene, which may be a read error. This chain joins TRBV27 and TRBJ2-2; D unresolved. CDR3 length: 13 amino acids. Germline V gives CDR1 MNHEY, CDR2 SMNVEV (reference sequence). The CDR3 protein is CASSLSNTGELFF. CDR3 in DNA: TGTGCCAGCAGCTTATCGAACACCGGGGAGCTGTTTTTT.

A few counts support this clonotype. The DNA for the CDR3 is TGTGCCAGTAGTCCGAGTAGTGTAGCGGGGGATCAAGAGACCCAGTACTTC. Translated, it gives CASSPSSVAGDQETQYF. This chain joins TRBV19 and TRBJ2-5; 9 bases fit TRBD2. Trimming at V came to 5 bases and at J to 2 bases, leaving 12 bases not matched to a gene. Germline V gene lookup returns CDR1 LNHDA and CDR2 SQIVND (reference sequence). This CDR3 has 17 residues.

There are many counts of this clonotype. The rearrangement uses TRBV6-5 and TRBJ1-5; D not certain. Per germline, CDR1 MNHEY and CDR2 SVGAGI. V shed 2 bases and J shed 1 base, with 12 bases lying between them. CDR3 size: 16 residues. CDR3 in amino acids: CASSYPDIWSNQPQHF. CDR3 nucleotide sequence: TGTGCCAGCAGTTACCCGGATATATGGAGCAATCAGCCCCAGCATTTT.

This clonotype was seen ten or more times. The chain joins TRBV7-3 to TRBJ1-1; maybe TRBD1 (6 bases). The germline gives CDR1 SGHTA, CDR2 FQGTGA. V was shortened by 5 bases and J by 0 bases, with 10 bases between the two germline ends. This CDR3 contains 14 residues. The CDR3 region is CASSPGALNTEAFF. DNA of the CDR3: TGTGCCAGCAGCCCAGGGGCGCTGAACACTGAAGCTTTCTTT.

This clonotype was seen a few times. The V and J genes are TRBV15 and TRBJ2-2, with 7 bases fitting TRBD1. Trimming removed 4 bases from V and 5 bases from J; junction bases left unmatched: 7. The CDR3 extends over 15 amino acids. Germline lookup yields CDR1 LNHNV and CDR2 YYDKDF (reference sequence). The chain's CDR3 is CATSNELQGTGELFF. For the CDR3, the DNA is TGTGCCACCAGCAACGAGTTACAGGGGACCGGGGAGCTGTTTTTT.

This clonotype was recorded many times. The chain carries TRBV27 and TRBJ2-2; 9 nucleotides align to TRBD1. J gave up 4 bases and V 10 bases, and 13 bases lay outside the gene matches. This CDR3 comprises 16 residues. Per germline, CDR1 MNHEY and CDR2 SMNVEV (reference sequence). The CDR3 DNA reads TGTGCCACCAAAGGGCAGGGACAGGGAGTCACCGGGGAGCTGTTTTTT. Translating gives CATKGQGQGVTGELFF.

This clonotype was observed many times. The rearrangement joins TRBV15 to TRBJ2-5; D perhaps matches TRBD1 (6 bases). This CDR3 comprises 15 residues. With 1 base removed from V and 9 bases from J, the gap between germline ends came to 18 bases. The V gene's germline CDR1 is LNHNV and CDR2 YYDKDF (reference sequence). The CDR3 spells CATSRADYREWAQYF. The CDR3 nucleotides read TGTGCCACCAGCAGAGCCGATTACAGGGAGTGGGCCCAGTACTTC.

The genes are TRBV29-1 and TRBJ2-1, with TRBD2 as a possible D gene (6 bases). Germline V lookup: CDR1 SQVTM, CDR2 ANQGSEA. Deletions cut 7 bases from V and 0 bases from J, with 10 bases between. The CDR3 consists of 13 residues. This CDR3 is CSARETSYNEQFF. The DNA for the CDR3 is TGCAGCGCCCGGGAGACCTCCTACAATGAGCAGTTCTTC.

This clonotype was detected ten times or more. The V and J genes are TRBV2 and TRBJ2-1; D not resolved. The CDR3 runs 13 residues. Trimming took 10 bases from V and 5 from J, leaving 15 bases between them. Germline CDR1 SNHLY, CDR2 FYNNEI. In nucleotides, the CDR3 is TGTGCCACCCCTGGGTTGGTAAACAATGAGCAGTTCTTC. Translation: CATPGLVNNEQFF.

This clonotype showed up many times. Germline is not matched at one junction end, which may reflect a read error. V and J are TRBV27 and TRBJ2-1, with unresolved D. Germline CDR1 and CDR2: MNHEY and SMNVEV (reference sequence). CDR3 size: 14 residues. The CDR3 loop reads CASSLSFADPEPFF. The DNA for the CDR3 is TGTGCCAGCAGTTTATCATTTGCGGACCCCGAGCCGTTCTTC.

CDR3 DNA: TGTGCCAGCAGCTTAAGCCAGCCCTACGAGCAGTACTTC. Translating gives CASSLSQPYEQYF. This chain links TRBV7-9 with TRBJ2-7; D gene ambiguous. V lost 2 bases and J lost 2, with 7 bases in between. The CDR3 covers 13 residues. CDR1 and CDR2 from the germline V gene are SEHNR and FQNEAQ (reference sequence).

Only a few counts were recorded for this clonotype. This chain connects TRBV7-6 to TRBJ2-3, with D hard to call. There are 13 residues in the CDR3. The V gene lost 4 bases and the J gene lost 4 bases, with 9 bases spanning the gap. Germline V gene lookup returns CDR1 SGHVS and CDR2 FNYEAQ. CDR3 bases: TGTGCCAGCAGCTCAGCCTCAGCAGATACGCAGTATTTT. The encoded protein is CASSSASADTQYF. The variable domain in full, completed from reference TRBV7-6 and TRBJ2-3, reads GAGVSQSPRYKVTKRGQDVALRCDPISGHVSLYWYRQALGQGPEFLTYFNYEAQQDKSGLPNDRFSAERPEGSISTLTIQRTEQRDSAMYRCASSSASADTQYFGPGTRLTVL.

This clonotype was counted at least ten times. J is TRBJ2-5 and V is TRBV7-3; 9 bases are shared with TRBD2. The germline V gene has CDR1 SGHTA and CDR2 FQGTGA. This CDR3 is 15 amino acids long. Trimming at V came to 2 bases and at J to 4 bases, leaving 5 bases not matched to a gene. The DNA of the CDR3 is TGTGCCAGCAGCTTAGGCGGGGGGGGCACAGAGACCCAGTACTTC. Protein sequence: CASSLGGGGTETQYF.

The rearrangement links TRBV10-3 to TRBJ2-1, with TRBD2 matching 8 bases. V gave up 11 bases and J gave up 5 bases; unmatched junction bases: 8. Germline CDR1 and CDR2: ENHRY and SYGVKD. The CDR3 length is 13 residues. The CDR3 DNA reads as TGTGCCTTTAAAGCGGGAGTTAACAATGAGCAGTTCTTC. Protein product: CAFKAGVNNEQFF.

In its sample, this clonotype was seen a few times. The genes are TRBV5-6 and TRBJ1-6; 7 bases line up with TRBD1. The V gene's germline CDR1 is SGHDT and CDR2 YYEEEE. The V segment lost 2 bases and the J segment 7 bases; nucleotides outside the gene matches: 3. The CDR3 loop spans 14 amino acids. The CDR3 reads CASSLGQANSPLHF. Written as DNA, the CDR3 is TGTGCCAGCAGCTTAGGACAGGCCAATTCACCCCTCCACTTT.

This clonotype was counted only a few times. The gene calls are TRBV5-1 and TRBJ2-2, with D unclear. From germline, CDR1 is SGHRS and CDR2 YFSETQ. The CDR3 spans 14 residues. V dropped 4 bases and J dropped 1 base, with 8 bases sitting between them. CDR3 in DNA: TGCGCCAGCAGCCCGTACGAGAACACCGGGGAGCTGTTTTTT. Its translation is CASSPYENTGELFF.

This clonotype was counted ten times or more. CDR3 region: CASSLVQGGTEAFF. The CDR3 coding sequence is TGTGCCAGCAGCTTAGTTCAGGGGGGCACTGAAGCTTTCTTT. The chain carries TRBV7-9 and TRBJ1-1; 7 bases fit TRBD1. Germline V CDR1 and CDR2: SEHNR, FQNEAQ (reference sequence). The V gene end was trimmed by 1 base and the J gene end by 4 bases; junction bases not matched to a gene: 3. The CDR3 length is 14 residues.

The chain is built from TRBV6-2 or TRBV6-3 and TRBJ2-7, with a weak D call TRBD1 (5 bases). This CDR3 has 14 amino acids. CDR1 and CDR2 (germline): MNHEY, SVGEGT. Trimming removed 0 bases from V and 3 bases from J, with 9 bases in between. CDR3 in amino acids: CASSYSVRGYEQYF. DNA of the CDR3: TGTGCCAGCAGTTACTCGGTTAGGGGCTACGAGCAGTACTTC.

The chain links TRBV19 to TRBJ1-3, with TRBD1 as a possible D gene (6 bases). Germline V gene data show CDR1 as LNHDA and CDR2 as SQIVND (reference sequence). V lost 1 base, J lost 0 bases, and 25 bases lay in between. The CDR3 loop spans 21 amino acids. The DNA for the CDR3 is TGTGCCAGTAGTATAGTTCCCGGACAGATACCGCTTGAGGGCTCTGGAAACACCATATATTTT. Protein: CASSIVPGQIPLEGSGNTIYF.

This clonotype has just a few counts. The chain is built from TRBV27 and TRBJ1-6, with D unresolved. The CDR3 sequence is 11 residues long. V was pared by 8 bases and J by 7 bases, with 6 bases between. The germline gives CDR1 MNHEY, CDR2 SMNVEV (reference sequence). The CDR3 bases are TGTGCCAGCGGAGGGAATTCACCCCTCCACTTT. This translates into CASGGNSPLHF.

The chain is built from TRBV3-1 and TRBJ1-2, with D tentatively TRBD1 (6 bases). Germline assignment: CDR1 LGHDT and CDR2 YNNKEL (reference sequence). V lost 1 base and J 4 bases, leaving 13 bases between the germline ends. This CDR3 region has 15 residues. The CDR3 region is CASSQGPGGSYGYTF. CDR3 DNA: TGTGCCAGCAGCCAAGGTCCGGGGGGCAGCTATGGCTACACCTTC.

The genes are TRBV5-1 and TRBJ2-2; 12 positions match TRBD1. This CDR3 spans 16 amino acids. Germline V gene sequence: CDR1 SGHRS, CDR2 YFSETQ. V shed 5 bases, J shed 7 bases, and the junction held 9 bases outside the gene matches. The CDR3 loop reads CASSKPGTGGFGELFF. The CDR3 DNA sequence: TGCGCCAGCAGTAAGCCCGGGACAGGGGGCTTCGGGGAGCTGTTTTTT.

Concerning this clonotype: An end of the junction does not agree with germline; a read error may underlie this. The rearrangement joins TRBV7-9 to TRBJ2-5; 9 nucleotides align to TRBD2. Germline lookup yields CDR1 SEHNR and CDR2 FQNEAQ (reference sequence). This CDR3 region has 19 residues. Here the CDR3 DNA reads TGTGCCAGCACCTTAGGTTCTCCGGCGGGGGGGCCGTACCAAGAGACCCAGTACTTC. It is translated as CASTLGSPAGGPYQETQYF.

In its sample, this clonotype was seen a few times. The chain couples TRBV28 to TRBJ1-6; D is perhaps TRBD1 (5 bases). Germline V gives CDR1 MDHEN, CDR2 SYDVKM. The CDR3 has 16 amino acids. V was shortened by 2 bases and J by 8 bases, with 16 bases between the two germline ends. The DNA of the CDR3 is TGTGCCAGCAGTTTACCGTCTACAGGATTCTATTCACCCCTCCACTTT. It encodes CASSLPSTGFYSPLHF. The variable domain in full, with the rest retrieved from reference TRBV28 and TRBJ1-6, is DVKVTQSSRYLVKRTGEKVFLECVQDMDHENMFWYRQDPGLGLRLIYFSYDVKMKEKGDIPEGYSVSREKKERFSLILESASTNQTSMYLCASSLPSTGFYSPLHFGNGTRLTVT.

This clonotype was observed a handful of times. The V gene is TRBV28, the J gene TRBJ2-7; D remains ambiguous. The CDR3 spans 16 residues. V lost 6 bases, J lost 4 bases, and 22 bases lay in between. Per germline, CDR1 MDHEN and CDR2 SYDVKM. CDR3 bases: TGTGCCAGCAGCTATGGACCCCGGACCAGATCTTACGAGCAGTACTTC. Translation gives CASSYGPRTRSYEQYF.

This clonotype was counted only a few times. The V call is TRBV27, the J call TRBJ1-5; D remains unclear. This CDR3 is 18 amino acids long. Germline CDR1 and CDR2: MNHEY and SMNVEV (reference sequence). Trimming pared 2 bases from V and 0 bases from J, leaving 17 bases between. CDR3 DNA: TGTGCCAGCAGTTTAGTGGCACCAAGCAAGTATAGCAATCAGCCCCAGCATTTT. This sequence encodes CASSLVAPSKYSNQPQHF.

As regards this clonotype: It may be a read error: a sequence one base away is much more abundant. The CDR3 DNA is TGTGCCAGCAGTTTGCCCCCCGGGCAGCCCCAGTATTTT. Residues: CASSLPPGQPQYF. This sequence joins TRBV12-3 or TRBV12-4 and TRBJ1-5; D remains ambiguous. The J call may not be correct, given that the DNA end is closer to TRBJ2-3. The CDR3 runs to 13 residues.

This clonotype occurred a few times. The CDR3 region is CASSSGTGGGEQFF. The CDR3 region has the DNA TGTGCCAGCAGCTCCGGGACAGGGGGCGGTGAGCAGTTCTTC. The chain employs TRBV11-2 and TRBJ2-1, with 12 nucleotides matching TRBD1. CDR3 size: 14 residues. The V and J ends lost 4 bases and 9 bases, in that order; junction bases with no gene match: 4. Germline CDR1 is SGHAT and CDR2 is FQNNGV.